Sequencing of this TCR beta chain was carried out in a study of CD4 T cell repertoires in COVID-19. Background on the study: Other coronavirus spike proteins restimulated relabeled CFSE-low cells expanded with IL-2 for approximately ten days.

These memory T cells were uncultured and sequenced directly after ex vivo isolation. Sequencing was performed with immunoSEQ multiplex PCR; in TCRdb, only in-frame clones are kept and a portion is missing. Here the sample spans thousands of clones, 84% being singletons. With 5 bases clipped from V and 2 bases from J, the junction kept 11 bases outside the gene matches. This CDR3 is 16 amino acids long. Germline assignment: CDR1 MNHEY and CDR2 SMNVEV (reference sequence). This clone was picked up one time. Antigen unknown. Study findings and constraints: SARS-CoV and/or HKU1 spike cultures shared between roughly 7 and 28% of SARS-CoV-2 clonotypes. Suggested intraclonal diversification: top SARS-CoV-2-reactive clonotypes appeared in two or three memory subsets.

Sample: effector memory CD4+ T cells from blood, taken before the COVID-19 pandemic. This chain joins TRBV27 and TRBJ1-2; 7 bases line up with TRBD1. The clonotype originates from a human donor who had COVID-19. In nucleotides, the CDR3 is TGTGCCAGCAGTCGATTACAGGGGTCCTTAAACTATGGCTACACCTTC. The encoded protein is CASSRLQGSLNYGYTF.